A single sample is the source of the 2 T cell receptor beta chains below, sequenced in a study of post-analysis software for immune sequencing data. Study conclusions and caveats: There were a handful of TRBV segments more frequent in patients than controls, and TRBV5-6, TRBV5-1 and TRBV20-1 were among them.

Unique-molecular-identifier-tagged TCR beta cDNA libraries were used. TCRdb fed the PCR reads into MiXCR, producing one record per CDR3 protein. Counted here are 750,000 to 950,000 distinct CDR3 sequences, roughly 46% occurring once; the ten biggest clones make up 4% to 5%. Their recognized antigens are unknown. Sequencing was carried out using blood. The origin of the receptors is a girl between 5 and 17 years old with multiple sclerosis.

The chain carries TRBV7-6 and TRBJ2-3, with TRBD2 matching over 10 bases. J lost 2 bases, V lost 1 base, and 6 bases had no gene match. Germline lookup yields CDR1 SGHVS and CDR2 FNYEAQ. The CDR3 consists of 17 residues. The chain's CDR3 is CASSLGSSGSITDTQYF. In DNA, the CDR3 is TGTGCCAGCAGCTTAGGGTCTAGCGGGAGTATCACAGATACGCAGTATTTT.

The sample holds a few counts of this clonotype. V is TRBV12-3 or TRBV12-4 and J is TRBJ1-2; possible D gene TRBD1, 6 bases. Trimming shortened V by 4 bases and J by 7 bases, and 10 bases separated the two germline ends. CDR3 length: 12 residues. The CDR3 loop is CASSSGTSGYTF. CDR3 DNA: TGTGCCAGCAGTTCCGGGACATCTGGCTACACCTTC.